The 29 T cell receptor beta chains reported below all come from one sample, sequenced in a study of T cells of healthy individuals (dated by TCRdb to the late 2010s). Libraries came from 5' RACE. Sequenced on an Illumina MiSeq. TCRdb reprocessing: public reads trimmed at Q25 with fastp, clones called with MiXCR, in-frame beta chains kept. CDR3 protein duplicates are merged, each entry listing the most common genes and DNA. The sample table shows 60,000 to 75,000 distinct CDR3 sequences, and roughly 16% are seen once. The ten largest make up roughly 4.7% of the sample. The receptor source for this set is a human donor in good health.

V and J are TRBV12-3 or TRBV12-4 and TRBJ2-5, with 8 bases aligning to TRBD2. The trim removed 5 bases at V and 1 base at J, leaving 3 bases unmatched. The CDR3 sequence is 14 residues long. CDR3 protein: CASSTGTSQETQYF. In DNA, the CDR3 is TGTGCCAGCAGTACCGGGACTAGCCAAGAGACCCAGTACTTC.

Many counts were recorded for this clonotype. This CDR3 reads CASSILAGGSIEQYF. The CDR3, as DNA: TGTGCCAGTAGTATACTAGCGGGAGGATCGATCGAGCAGTACTTC. The gene calls are TRBV19 and TRBJ2-7, with 11 bases that match TRBD2. Germline V gene lookup returns CDR1 LNHDA and CDR2 SQIVND (reference sequence). The trim removed 2 bases at V and 6 bases at J, leaving 6 bases unmatched. This CDR3 spans 15 amino acids.

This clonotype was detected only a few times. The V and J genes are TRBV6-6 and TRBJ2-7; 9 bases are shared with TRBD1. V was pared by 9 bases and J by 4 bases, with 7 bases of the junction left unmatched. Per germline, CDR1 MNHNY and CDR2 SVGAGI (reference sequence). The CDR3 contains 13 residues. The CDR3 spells CASSGTGRYEQYF. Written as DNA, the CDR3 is TGTGCCAGTTCCGGGACAGGGCGGTACGAGCAGTACTTC.

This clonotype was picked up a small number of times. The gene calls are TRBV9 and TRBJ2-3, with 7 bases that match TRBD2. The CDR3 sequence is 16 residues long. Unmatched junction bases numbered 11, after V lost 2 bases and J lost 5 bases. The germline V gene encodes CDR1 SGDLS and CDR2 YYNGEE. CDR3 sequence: CASSVRAGSTKDTQYF. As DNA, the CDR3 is TGTGCCAGCAGCGTCCGAGCGGGAAGTACGAAAGATACGCAGTATTTT.

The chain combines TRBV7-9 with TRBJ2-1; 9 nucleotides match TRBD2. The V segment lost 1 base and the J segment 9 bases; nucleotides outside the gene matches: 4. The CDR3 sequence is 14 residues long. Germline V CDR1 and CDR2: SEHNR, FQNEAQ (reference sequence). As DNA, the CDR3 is TGTGCCAGCAGCTTAGGACTAGCGGTTGCTGAGCAGTTCTTC. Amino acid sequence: CASSLGLAVAEQFF. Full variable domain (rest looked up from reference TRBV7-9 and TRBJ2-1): DTGVSQNPRHKITKRGQNVTFRCDPISEHNRLYWYRQTLGQGPEFLTYFQNEAQLEKSRLLSDRFSAERPKGSFSTLEIQRTEQGDSAMYLCASSLGLAVAEQFFGPGTRLTVL.

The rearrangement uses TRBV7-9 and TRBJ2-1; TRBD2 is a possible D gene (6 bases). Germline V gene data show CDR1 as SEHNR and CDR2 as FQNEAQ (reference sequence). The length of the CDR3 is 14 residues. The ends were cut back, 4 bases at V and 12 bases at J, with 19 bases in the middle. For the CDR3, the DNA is TGTGCCAGCAGCTCCTGGGGAGGCGCGGAGGGGCAGTTCTTC. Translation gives CASSSWGGAEGQFF.

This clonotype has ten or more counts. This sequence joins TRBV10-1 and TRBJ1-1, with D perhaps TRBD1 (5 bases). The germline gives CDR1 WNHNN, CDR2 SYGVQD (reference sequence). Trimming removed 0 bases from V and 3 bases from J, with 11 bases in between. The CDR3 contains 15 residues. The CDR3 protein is CASSESVGTYTEAFF. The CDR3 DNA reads TGCGCCAGCAGTGAGTCGGTGGGGACTTACACTGAAGCTTTCTTT.

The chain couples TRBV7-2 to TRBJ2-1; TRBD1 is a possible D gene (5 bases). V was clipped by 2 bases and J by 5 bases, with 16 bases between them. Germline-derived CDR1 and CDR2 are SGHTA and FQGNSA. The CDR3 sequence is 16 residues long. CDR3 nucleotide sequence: TGTGCCAGCAGCTTAACGACGAGGATAGGGGACAATGAGCAGTTCTTC. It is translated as CASSLTTRIGDNEQFF.

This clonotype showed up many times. The CDR3 sequence: CSARALAAHNEQFF. The CDR3, as DNA: TGCAGTGCTAGAGCGCTAGCGGCCCACAATGAGCAGTTCTTC. The rearrangement links TRBV20-1 to TRBJ2-1; TRBD2 aligns across 7 bases. J gave up 5 bases and V 1 base, and 5 bases lay outside the gene matches. This CDR3 is built from 14 residues. Germline V gene data show CDR1 as DFQATT and CDR2 as SNEGSKA (reference sequence).

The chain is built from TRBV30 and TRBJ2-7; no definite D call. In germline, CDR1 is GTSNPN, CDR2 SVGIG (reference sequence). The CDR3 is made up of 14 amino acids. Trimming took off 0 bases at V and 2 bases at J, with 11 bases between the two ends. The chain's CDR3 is CAWSVDSRAYEQYF. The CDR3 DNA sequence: TGTGCCTGGAGTGTAGATTCTAGGGCCTACGAGCAGTACTTC.

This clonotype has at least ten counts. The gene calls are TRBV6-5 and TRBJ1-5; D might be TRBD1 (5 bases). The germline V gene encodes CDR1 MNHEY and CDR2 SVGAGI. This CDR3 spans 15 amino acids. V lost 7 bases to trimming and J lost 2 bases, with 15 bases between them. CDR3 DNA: TGTGCCAGCACCCAAAAATTAGGGGGCAATCAGCCCCAGCATTTT. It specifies CASTQKLGGNQPQHF.

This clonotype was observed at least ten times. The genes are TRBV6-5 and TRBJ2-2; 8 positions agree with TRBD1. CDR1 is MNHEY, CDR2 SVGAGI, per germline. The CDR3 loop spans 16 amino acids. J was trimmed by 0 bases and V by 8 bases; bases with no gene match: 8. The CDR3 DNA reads TGTGCCAGCGGCTACAGGGGGGTAGCGAACACCGGGGAGCTGTTTTTT. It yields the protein CASGYRGVANTGELFF.

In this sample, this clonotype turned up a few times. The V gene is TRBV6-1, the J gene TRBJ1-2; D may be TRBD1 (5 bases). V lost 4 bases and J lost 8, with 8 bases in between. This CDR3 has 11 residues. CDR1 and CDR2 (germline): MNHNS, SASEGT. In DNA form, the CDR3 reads TGTGCCAGCAGTGGAGACAGCGGCTACACCTTC. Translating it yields CASSGDSGYTF.

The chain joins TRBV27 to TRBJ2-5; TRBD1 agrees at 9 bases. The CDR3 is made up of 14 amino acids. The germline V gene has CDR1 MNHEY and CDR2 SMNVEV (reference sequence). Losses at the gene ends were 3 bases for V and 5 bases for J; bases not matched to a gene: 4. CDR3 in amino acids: CASSLDRGTETQYF. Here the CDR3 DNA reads TGTGCCAGCAGTTTGGACAGGGGAACCGAGACCCAGTACTTC.

The CDR3 DNA sequence: TGTGCCTGGAGCCCGGGACAGGGAAACACTGAAGCTTTCTTT. The encoded protein is CAWSPGQGNTEAFF. The J gene is TRBJ1-1, the V gene TRBV30; 9 nucleotides align to TRBD1. The CDR3 spans 14 residues. The J segment lost 2 bases and the V segment lost 3 bases, leaving 4 bases of the junction unmatched. Germline V CDR1 and CDR2: GTSNPN, SVGIG (reference sequence).

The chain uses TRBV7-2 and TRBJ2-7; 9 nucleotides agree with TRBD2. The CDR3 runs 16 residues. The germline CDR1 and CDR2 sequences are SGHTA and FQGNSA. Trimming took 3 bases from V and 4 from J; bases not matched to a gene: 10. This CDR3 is CASSFGLAGYGYEQYF. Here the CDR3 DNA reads TGTGCCAGCAGCTTCGGCCTAGCGGGGTATGGGTACGAGCAGTACTTC. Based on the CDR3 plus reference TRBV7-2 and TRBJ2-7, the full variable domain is GAGVSQSPSNKVTEKGKDVELRCDPISGHTALYWYRQSLGQGLEFLIYFQGNSAPDKSGLPSDRFSAERTGGSVSTLTIQRTQQEDSAVYLCASSFGLAGYGYEQYFGPGTRLTVT.

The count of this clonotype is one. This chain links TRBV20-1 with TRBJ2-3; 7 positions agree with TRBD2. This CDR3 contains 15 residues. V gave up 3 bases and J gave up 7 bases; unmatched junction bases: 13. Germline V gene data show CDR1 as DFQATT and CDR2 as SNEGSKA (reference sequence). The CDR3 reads CSASYRGRRSNTQYF. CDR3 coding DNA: TGCAGTGCTAGTTACCGCGGGAGAAGGTCAAATACGCAGTATTTT.

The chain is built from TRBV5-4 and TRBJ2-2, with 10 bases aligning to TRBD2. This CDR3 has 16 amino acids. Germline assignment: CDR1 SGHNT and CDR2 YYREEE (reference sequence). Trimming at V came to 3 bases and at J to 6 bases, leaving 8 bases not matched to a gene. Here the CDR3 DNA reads TGTGCCAGCAGCTCAAAGAGCGGGGGGGCTTCCGGGGAGCTGTTTTTT. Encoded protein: CASSSKSGGASGELFF.

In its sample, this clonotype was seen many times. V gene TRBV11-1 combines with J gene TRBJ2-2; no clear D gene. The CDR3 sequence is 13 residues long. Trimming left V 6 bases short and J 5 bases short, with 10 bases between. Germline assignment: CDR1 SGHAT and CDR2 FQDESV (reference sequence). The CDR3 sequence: CASSVGSTGELFF. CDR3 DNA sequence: TGTGCCAGCAGTGTCGGTTCTACCGGGGAGCTGTTTTTT.

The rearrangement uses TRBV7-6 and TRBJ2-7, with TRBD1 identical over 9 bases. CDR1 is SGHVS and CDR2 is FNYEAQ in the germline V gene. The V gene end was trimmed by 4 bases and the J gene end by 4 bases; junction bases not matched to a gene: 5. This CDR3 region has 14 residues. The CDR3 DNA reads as TGTGCCAGCAGCTCGACGGGACAGGGTTACGAGCAGTACTTC. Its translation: CASSSTGQGYEQYF.

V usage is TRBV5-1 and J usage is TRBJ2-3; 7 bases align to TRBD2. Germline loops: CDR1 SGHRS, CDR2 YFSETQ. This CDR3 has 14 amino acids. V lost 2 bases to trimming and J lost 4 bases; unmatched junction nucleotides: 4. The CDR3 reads CASSFPSGSDTQYF. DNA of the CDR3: TGCGCCAGCAGCTTCCCTAGCGGATCAGATACGCAGTATTTT.

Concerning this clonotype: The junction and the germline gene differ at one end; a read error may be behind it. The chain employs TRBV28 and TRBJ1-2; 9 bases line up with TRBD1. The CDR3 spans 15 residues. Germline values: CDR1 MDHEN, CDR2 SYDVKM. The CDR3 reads CTSISPGQGYYGYTF. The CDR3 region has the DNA TGTACCAGCATTAGCCCGGGACAGGGATACTATGGCTACACCTTC.

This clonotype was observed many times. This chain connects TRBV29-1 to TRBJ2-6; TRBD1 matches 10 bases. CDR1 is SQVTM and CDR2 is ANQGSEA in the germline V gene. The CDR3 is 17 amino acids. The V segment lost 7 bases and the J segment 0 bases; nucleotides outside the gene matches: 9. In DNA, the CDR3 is TGCAGCGCTATGGACAGGGGGTTAAGCTCTGGGGCCAACGTCCTGACTTTC. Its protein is CSAMDRGLSSGANVLTF.

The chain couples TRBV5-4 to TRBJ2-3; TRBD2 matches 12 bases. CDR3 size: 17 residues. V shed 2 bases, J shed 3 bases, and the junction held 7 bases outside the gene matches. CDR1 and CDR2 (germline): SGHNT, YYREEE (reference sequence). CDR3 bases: TGTGCCAGCAGCTTTAGGACTAGCGGGGCGCGAACAGATACGCAGTATTTT. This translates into CASSFRTSGARTDTQYF.

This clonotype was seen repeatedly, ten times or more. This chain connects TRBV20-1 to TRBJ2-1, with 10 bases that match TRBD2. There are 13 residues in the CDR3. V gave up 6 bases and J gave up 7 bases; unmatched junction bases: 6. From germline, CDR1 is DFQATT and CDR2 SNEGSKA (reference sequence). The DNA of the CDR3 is TGCAGTGCGCGGGGACTAGCGAAGAATGAGCAGTTCTTC. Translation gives CSARGLAKNEQFF.

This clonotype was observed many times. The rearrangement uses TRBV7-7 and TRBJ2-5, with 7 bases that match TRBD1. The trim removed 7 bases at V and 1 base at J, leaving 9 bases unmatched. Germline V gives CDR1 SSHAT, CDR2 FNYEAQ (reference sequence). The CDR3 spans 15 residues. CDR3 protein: CASTHGTEFQETQYF. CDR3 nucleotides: TGTGCCAGCACCCACGGGACAGAATTCCAAGAGACCCAGTACTTC.

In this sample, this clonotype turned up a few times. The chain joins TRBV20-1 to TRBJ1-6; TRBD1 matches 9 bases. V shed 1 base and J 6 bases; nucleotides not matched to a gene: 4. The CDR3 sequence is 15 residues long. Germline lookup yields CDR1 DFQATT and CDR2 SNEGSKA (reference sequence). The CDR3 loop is CSARGTGDGNSPLHF. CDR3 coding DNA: TGCAGTGCTAGAGGGACAGGGGATGGTAATTCACCCCTCCACTTT.

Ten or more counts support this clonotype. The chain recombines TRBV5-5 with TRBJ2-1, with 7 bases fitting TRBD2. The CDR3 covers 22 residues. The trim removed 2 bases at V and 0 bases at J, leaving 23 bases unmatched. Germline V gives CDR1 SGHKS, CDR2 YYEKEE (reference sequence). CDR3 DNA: TGTGCCAGCAGCTTCGTTGTCGGGGGAGTAGCGGGTAGTACTAGCTCCTACAATGAGCAGTTCTTC. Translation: CASSFVVGGVAGSTSSYNEQFF. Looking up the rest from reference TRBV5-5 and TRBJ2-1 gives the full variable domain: DAGVTQSPTHLIKTRGQQVTLRCSPISGHKSVSWYQQVLGQGPQFIFQYYEKEERGRGNFPDRFSARQFPNYSSELNVNALLLGDSALYLCASSFVVGGVAGSTSSYNEQFFGPGTRLTVL.

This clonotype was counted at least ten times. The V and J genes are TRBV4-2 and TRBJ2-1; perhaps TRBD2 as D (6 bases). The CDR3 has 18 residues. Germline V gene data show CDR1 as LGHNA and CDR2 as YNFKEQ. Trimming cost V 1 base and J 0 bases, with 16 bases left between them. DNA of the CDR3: TGTGCCAGCAGCCAAGTTTCGTTGCGGGATGCCTCCTACAATGAGCAGTTCTTC. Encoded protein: CASSQVSLRDASYNEQFF.